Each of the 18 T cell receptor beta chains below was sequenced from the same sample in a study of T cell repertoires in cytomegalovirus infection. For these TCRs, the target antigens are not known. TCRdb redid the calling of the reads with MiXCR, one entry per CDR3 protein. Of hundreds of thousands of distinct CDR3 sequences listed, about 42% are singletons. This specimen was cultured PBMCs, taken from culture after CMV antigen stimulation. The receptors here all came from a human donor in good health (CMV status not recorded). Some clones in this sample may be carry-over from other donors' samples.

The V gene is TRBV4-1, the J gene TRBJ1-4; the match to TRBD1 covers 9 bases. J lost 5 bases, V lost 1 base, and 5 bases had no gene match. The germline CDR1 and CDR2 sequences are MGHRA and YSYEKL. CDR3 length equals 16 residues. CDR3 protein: CASSQGPGQGNEKLFF. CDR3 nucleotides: TGCGCCAGCAGCCAAGGACCGGGACAGGGAAATGAAAAACTGTTTTTT.

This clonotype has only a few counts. CDR3 coding DNA: TGTGCCAGCAGCCCTGGGACACTCAATCAGCCCCAGCATTTT. Translation gives CASSPGTLNQPQHF. This chain connects TRBV7-8 to TRBJ1-5; D is perhaps TRBD1 (6 bases). V was pared by 5 bases and J by 3 bases, with 11 bases between. This CDR3 is 14 amino acids long. Germline V lookup: CDR1 SGHVS, CDR2 FQNEAQ. The full variable domain, rest sourced from reference TRBV7-8 and TRBJ1-5, is GAGVSQSPRYKVAKRGQDVALRCDPISGHVSLFWYQQALGQGPEFLTYFQNEAQLDKSGLPSDRFFAERPEGSVSTLKIQRTQQEDSAVYLCASSPGTLNQPQHFGDGTRLSIL.

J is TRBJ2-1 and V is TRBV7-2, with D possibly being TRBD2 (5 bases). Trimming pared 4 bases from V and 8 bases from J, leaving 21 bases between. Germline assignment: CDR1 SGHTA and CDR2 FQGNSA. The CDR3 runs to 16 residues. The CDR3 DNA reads TGTGCCAGCAGCTCCCAAGGACTCTCTCAAGTCGATGAGCAGTTCTTC. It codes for CASSSQGLSQVDEQFF.

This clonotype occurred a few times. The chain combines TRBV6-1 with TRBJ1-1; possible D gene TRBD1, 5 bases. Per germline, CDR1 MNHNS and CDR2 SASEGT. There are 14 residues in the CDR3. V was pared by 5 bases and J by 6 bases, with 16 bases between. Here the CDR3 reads CASSSRTLQAEAFF. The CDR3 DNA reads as TGTGCCAGCAGTTCCCGGACACTTCAGGCTGAAGCTTTCTTT.

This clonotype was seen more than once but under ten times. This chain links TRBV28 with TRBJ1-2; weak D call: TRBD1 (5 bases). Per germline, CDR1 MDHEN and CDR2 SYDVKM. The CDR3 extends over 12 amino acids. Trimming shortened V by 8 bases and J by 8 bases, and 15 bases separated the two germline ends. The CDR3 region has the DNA TGTGCCAGCCTTAGGTTCGGGGACGGCTACACCTTC. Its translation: CASLRFGDGYTF.

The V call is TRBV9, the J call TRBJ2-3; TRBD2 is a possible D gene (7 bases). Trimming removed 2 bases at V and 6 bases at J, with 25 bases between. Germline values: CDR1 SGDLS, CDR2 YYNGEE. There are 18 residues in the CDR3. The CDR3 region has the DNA TGTGCCAGCAGCGTTGGAGAGGGGGGGACGGGCCGTTTGGATACGCAGTATTTT. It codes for CASSVGEGGTGRLDTQYF. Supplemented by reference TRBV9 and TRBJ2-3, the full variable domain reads DSGVTQTPKHLITATGQRVTLRCSPRSGDLSVYWYQQSLDQGLQFLIQYYNGEERAKGNILERFSAQQFPDLHSELNLSSLELGDSALYFCASSVGEGGTGRLDTQYFGPGTRLTVL.

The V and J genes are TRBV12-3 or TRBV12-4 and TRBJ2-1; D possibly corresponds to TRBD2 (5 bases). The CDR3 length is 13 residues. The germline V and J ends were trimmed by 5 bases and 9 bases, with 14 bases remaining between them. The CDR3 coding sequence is TGTGCCAGCAGTACCCGGGGAGTCGGTGAGCAGTTCTTC. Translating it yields CASSTRGVGEQFF.

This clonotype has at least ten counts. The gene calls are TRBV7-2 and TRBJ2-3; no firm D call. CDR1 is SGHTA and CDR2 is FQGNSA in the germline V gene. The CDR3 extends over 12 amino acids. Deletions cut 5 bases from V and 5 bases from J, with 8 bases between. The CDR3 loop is CASSLFGDTQYF. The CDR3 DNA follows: TGTGCCAGCAGCCTATTTGGAGATACGCAGTATTTT.

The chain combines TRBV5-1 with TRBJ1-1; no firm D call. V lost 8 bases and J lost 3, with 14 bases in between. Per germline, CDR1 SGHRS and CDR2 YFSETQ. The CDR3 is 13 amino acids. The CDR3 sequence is CASGVEGDTEAFF. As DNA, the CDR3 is TGCGCCAGTGGGGTGGAGGGTGACACTGAAGCTTTCTTT.

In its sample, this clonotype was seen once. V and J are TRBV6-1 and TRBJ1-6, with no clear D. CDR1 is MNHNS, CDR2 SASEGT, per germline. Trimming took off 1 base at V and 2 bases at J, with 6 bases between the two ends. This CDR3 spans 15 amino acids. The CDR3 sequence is CASSEGRPYNSPLHF. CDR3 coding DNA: TGTGCCAGCAGTGAAGGCAGGCCCTATAATTCACCCCTCCACTTT.

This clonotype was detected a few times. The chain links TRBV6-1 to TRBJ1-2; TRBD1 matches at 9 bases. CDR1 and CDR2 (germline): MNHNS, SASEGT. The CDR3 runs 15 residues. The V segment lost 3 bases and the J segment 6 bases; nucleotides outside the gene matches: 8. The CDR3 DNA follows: TGTGCCAGCAGTGACGGGGGACAGGGAGTGAATGGCTACACCTTC. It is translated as CASSDGGQGVNGYTF.

This CDR3 reads CASSPRFGGSYEQYF. Written as DNA, the CDR3 is TGCGCCAGCAGCCCTCGATTTGGGGGTTCCTACGAGCAGTACTTC. V gene TRBV5-1 combines with J gene TRBJ2-7, with D tentatively TRBD1 or TRBD2 (5 bases each). The CDR3 is 15 residues long. V was shortened by 4 bases and J by 1 base, with 15 bases between the two germline ends. Germline-derived CDR1 and CDR2 are SGHRS and YFSETQ.

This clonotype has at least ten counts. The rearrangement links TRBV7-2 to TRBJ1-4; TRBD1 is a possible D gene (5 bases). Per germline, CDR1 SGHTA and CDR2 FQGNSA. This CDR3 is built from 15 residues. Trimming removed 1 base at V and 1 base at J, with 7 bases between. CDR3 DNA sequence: TGTGCCAGCAGCTTAGTCGGGGGAACTAATGAAAAACTGTTTTTT. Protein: CASSLVGGTNEKLFF.

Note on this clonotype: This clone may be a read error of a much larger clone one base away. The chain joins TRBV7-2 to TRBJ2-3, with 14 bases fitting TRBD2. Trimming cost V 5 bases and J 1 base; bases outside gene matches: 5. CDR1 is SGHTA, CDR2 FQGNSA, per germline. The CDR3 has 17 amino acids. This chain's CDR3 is CTSSAPGLAGGTDTQYF. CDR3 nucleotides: TGTACCAGCAGCGCACCGGGACTAGCGGGAGGCACAGATACGCAGTATTTT. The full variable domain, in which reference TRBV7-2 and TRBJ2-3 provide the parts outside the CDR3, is GAGVSQSPSNKVTEKGKDVELRCDPISGHTALYWYRQSLGQGLEFLIYFQGNSAPDKSGLPSDRFSAERTGGSVSTLTIQRTQQEDSAVYLCTSSAPGLAGGTDTQYFGPGTRLTVL.

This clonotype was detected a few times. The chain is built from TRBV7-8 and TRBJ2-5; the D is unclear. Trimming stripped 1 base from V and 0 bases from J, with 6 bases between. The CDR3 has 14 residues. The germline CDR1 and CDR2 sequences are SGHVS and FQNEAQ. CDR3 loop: CASSLVVYQETQYF. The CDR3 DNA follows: TGTGCCAGCAGCTTAGTTGTCTACCAAGAGACCCAGTACTTC.

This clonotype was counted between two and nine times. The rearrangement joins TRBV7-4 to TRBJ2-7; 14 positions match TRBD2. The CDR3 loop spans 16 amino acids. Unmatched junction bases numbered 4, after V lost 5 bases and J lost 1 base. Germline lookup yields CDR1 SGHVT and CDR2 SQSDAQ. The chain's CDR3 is CASSGTSGSGSYEQYF. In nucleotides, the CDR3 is TGTGCCAGCAGCGGGACTAGCGGGAGTGGATCCTACGAGCAGTACTTC.

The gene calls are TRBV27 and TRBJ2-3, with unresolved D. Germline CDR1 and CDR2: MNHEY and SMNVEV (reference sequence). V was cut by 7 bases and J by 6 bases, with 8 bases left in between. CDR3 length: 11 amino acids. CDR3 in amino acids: CASTSADTQYF. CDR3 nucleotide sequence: TGTGCCAGCACCTCGGCCGATACGCAGTATTTT.

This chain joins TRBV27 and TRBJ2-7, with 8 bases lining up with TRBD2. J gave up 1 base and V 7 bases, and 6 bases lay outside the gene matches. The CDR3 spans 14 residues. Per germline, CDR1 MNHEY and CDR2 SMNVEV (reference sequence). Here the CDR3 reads CASKIIAGSYEQYF. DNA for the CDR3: TGTGCCAGCAAGATAATAGCGGGATCCTACGAGCAGTACTTC.